This paragraph covers one T cell receptor beta chain sequence. The target antigen is unknown. The data derive from a study of Graves' ophthalmopathy and Graves' hyperthyroidism. Study observations and caveats: A majority of expanded thyroid clonotypes exceeding 0.001 frequency were likewise present in blood.

RNA transcripts were the source from which TCR beta CDR3 regions were amplified. A first-round RT-PCR used HTBI primers, followed by a second-round multiplex PCR. TCRdb independently ran MiXCR on the multiplex PCR reads; one entry per CDR3 protein. The table has roughly 480,000 distinct CDR3 sequences, around an eighth seen once. Germline trimming cut 6 bases from V and 8 bases from J; bases unmatched to any gene: 6. Germline assignment: CDR1 SGHAT and CDR2 FQNNGV. The CDR3 contains 14 residues. This TCR came from a woman aged 30 to 39 with Graves' ophthalmopathy. The V gene is TRBV11-2, the J gene TRBJ1-6, with 8 nucleotides matching TRBD1. Sample: blood. The CDR3 sequence is CASRGQGFYSPLHF. In DNA form, the CDR3 reads TGTGCCAGCAGAGGACAGGGATTCTATTCACCCCTCCACTTT. Complete variable domain (other parts from reference TRBV11-2 and TRBJ1-6): EAGVAQSPRYKIIEKRQSVAFWCNPISGHATLYWYQQILGQGPKLLIQFQNNGVVDDSQLPKDRFSAERLKGVDSTLKIQPAKLEDSAVYLCASRGQGFYSPLHFGNGTRLTVT.